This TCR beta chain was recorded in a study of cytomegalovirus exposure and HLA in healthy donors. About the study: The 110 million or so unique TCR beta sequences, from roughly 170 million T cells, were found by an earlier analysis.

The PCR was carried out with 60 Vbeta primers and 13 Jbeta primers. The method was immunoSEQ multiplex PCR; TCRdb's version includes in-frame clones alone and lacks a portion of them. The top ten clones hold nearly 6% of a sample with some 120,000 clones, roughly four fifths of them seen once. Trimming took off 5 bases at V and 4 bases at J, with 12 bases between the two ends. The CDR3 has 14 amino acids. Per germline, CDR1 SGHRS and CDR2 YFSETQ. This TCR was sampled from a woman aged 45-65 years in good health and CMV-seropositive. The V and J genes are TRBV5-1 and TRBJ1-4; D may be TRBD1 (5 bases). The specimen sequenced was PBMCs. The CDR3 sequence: CASREGLSNEKLFF. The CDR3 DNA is TGCGCCAGCAGGGAGGGGTTGAGTAATGAAAAACTGTTTTTT.